A single sample is the source of the 29 T cell receptor beta chains below, sequenced in a study of cytomegalovirus exposure and HLA in healthy donors. Here immunoSEQ multiplex PCR was the method, and the copy in TCRdb shows in-frame clones only, minus some. This sample has approximately 280,000 clones, with 88% found just once. The sequenced sample consisted of PBMCs. All receptors come from a woman under 30 in good health and CMV-seronegative.

The chain couples TRBV27 to TRBJ2-1; 7 positions match TRBD2. Germline V gene data show CDR1 as MNHEY and CDR2 as SMNVEV (reference sequence). The CDR3 is made up of 14 amino acids. Trimming cost V 2 bases and J 3 bases; bases outside gene matches: 1. For the CDR3, the DNA is TGTGCCAGCAGTTTACTAGCGGTCTACAATGAGCAGTTCTTC. It is translated as CASSLLAVYNEQFF.

The chain links TRBV27 to TRBJ1-5, with 8 positions matching TRBD1. Germline CDR1 reads MNHEY; CDR2 reads SMNVEV (reference sequence). The CDR3 contains 13 residues. Trimming took 4 bases from V and 5 from J; bases not matched to a gene: 1. The CDR3 coding sequence is TGTGCCAGCAGTTCGACAGGGGATCAGCCCCAGCATTTT. Translated, it gives CASSSTGDQPQHF.

This chain links TRBV10-3 with TRBJ1-2; the match to TRBD1 covers 7 bases. Looked up from germline, CDR1 is ENHRY and CDR2 is SYGVKD. This CDR3 is 14 amino acids long. After removal of 2 bases from V and 7 bases from J, the junction contained 7 bases not matched to a gene. The CDR3 protein is CAISESQGEGGYTF. Written as DNA, the CDR3 is TGTGCCATCAGTGAGAGTCAGGGGGAAGGTGGCTACACCTTC.

This sequence joins TRBV5-8 and TRBJ2-1, with 10 nucleotides matching TRBD2. CDR1 and CDR2 (germline): SGHTS, YDEGEE. This CDR3 region has 17 residues. The V segment lost 6 bases and the J segment 1 base; nucleotides outside the gene matches: 10. Here the CDR3 DNA reads TGTGCCAGCACGCCGGGACTAGCGTCCGCGTCCTACAATGAGCAGTTCTTC. This codes for CASTPGLASASYNEQFF.

The V call is TRBV7-9, the J call TRBJ1-2, with 12 bases that match TRBD1. CDR1 is SEHNR, CDR2 FQNEAQ, per germline (reference sequence). This CDR3 has 17 amino acids. Germline trimming cut 6 bases from V and 8 bases from J; bases unmatched to any gene: 16. The CDR3 DNA is TGTGCCAGCAGACCTTCCATTAGGGACAGGGGGCTTTGGGGCTACACCTTC. Translated: CASRPSIRDRGLWGYTF.

The CDR3 nucleotides read TGTGCCAGCAGGGTAGACAGGAGAAGAGAGTACGAGCAGTACTTC. As protein: CASRVDRRREYEQYF. V gene TRBV2 combines with J gene TRBJ2-7; perhaps TRBD1 as D (6 bases). This CDR3 region has 15 residues. V was pared by 6 bases and J by 4 bases, with 19 bases between. The germline V gene has CDR1 SNHLY and CDR2 FYNNEI.

V is TRBV5-4 and J is TRBJ1-2, with 9 nucleotides matching TRBD1. The CDR3 runs 12 residues. CDR1 and CDR2 (germline): SGHNT, YYREEE (reference sequence). Losses at the gene ends were 5 bases for V and 6 bases for J; bases not matched to a gene: 2. The CDR3 region is CASRRDRDGYTF. For the CDR3, the DNA is TGTGCCAGCAGGAGGGACAGGGATGGCTACACCTTC.

The chain has TRBV9 and TRBJ2-5; D may be TRBD2 (6 bases). This CDR3 has 15 residues. V lost 0 bases and J 0 bases, leaving 9 bases between the germline ends. The germline CDR1 and CDR2 sequences are SGDLS and YYNGEE. DNA for the CDR3: TGTGCCAGCAGCGTAGGCTCTAGCGACCAAGAGACCCAGTACTTC. This translates into CASSVGSSDQETQYF.

The chain carries TRBV25-1 and TRBJ1-2; 7 bases are a match to TRBD1. The CDR3 totals 15 residues. Unmatched junction bases numbered 8, after V lost 0 bases and J lost 7 bases. From germline, CDR1 is MGHDK and CDR2 SYGVNS. CDR3 in DNA: TGTGCCAGCAGTGAATACCGGGCAGGGGGTCTTGGCTACACCTTC. It yields the protein CASSEYRAGGLGYTF.

This clone has more than one count but fewer than ten. This CDR3 reads CASSDGTDGNTIYF. CDR3 in DNA: TGTGCCAGCAGTGATGGGACAGATGGAAACACCATATATTTT. The chain recombines TRBV25-1 with TRBJ1-3, with 7 bases aligning to TRBD1. J lost 3 bases, V lost 3 bases, and 2 bases had no gene match. Germline CDR1 reads MGHDK; CDR2 reads SYGVNS. The length of the CDR3 is 14 residues.

This clone was picked up one time. The chain has TRBV10-1 and TRBJ2-1, with D tentatively TRBD1 (5 bases). CDR3 size: 12 residues. V was clipped by 8 bases and J by 8 bases, with 13 bases between them. Germline assignment: CDR1 WNHNN and CDR2 SYGVQD (reference sequence). CDR3 sequence (DNA): TGCGCCAGCTCGTGGGAAGGGGATGAGCAGTTCTTC. Its protein product is CASSWEGDEQFF.

This rearrangement joins TRBV6-1 to TRBJ2-7; 12 bases align to TRBD2. Trimming took 5 bases from V and 5 from J; bases not matched to a gene: 4. The CDR3 runs 14 residues. Germline V gene data show CDR1 as MNHNS and CDR2 as SASEGT. Here the CDR3 reads CASSRLAGVHEQYF. The CDR3 coding sequence is TGTGCCAGCAGTAGACTAGCGGGAGTCCACGAGCAGTACTTC.

This clone has a single count. The V gene is TRBV28, the J gene TRBJ2-7; weak D call: TRBD1 (7 bases). The CDR3 loop spans 15 amino acids. V lost 4 bases, J lost 1 base, and 14 bases lay in between. Germline CDR1 reads MDHEN; CDR2 reads SYDVKM. CDR3 region: CASSYRGGSSYEQYF. For the CDR3, the DNA is TGTGCCAGCAGTTACAGGGGAGGATCTTCCTACGAGCAGTACTTC.

The genes are TRBV28 and TRBJ2-7; the D is unclear. V lost 6 bases, J lost 4 bases, and 10 bases lay in between. Germline V lookup: CDR1 MDHEN, CDR2 SYDVKM. This CDR3 is built from 12 residues. The CDR3 DNA reads as TGTGCCAGCAGGGATCCCAGGTACGAGCAGTACTTC. Protein: CASRDPRYEQYF.

The chain recombines TRBV28 with TRBJ1-1; TRBD1 is a possible D gene (5 bases). Trimming took off 3 bases at V and 3 bases at J, with 14 bases between the two ends. This CDR3 contains 15 residues. Germline loops: CDR1 MDHEN, CDR2 SYDVKM. CDR3 DNA: TGTGCCAGCAGTTTGCCGGGGACGGGAGACACTGAAGCTTTCTTT. This gives the protein CASSLPGTGDTEAFF.

The V and J genes are TRBV5-4 and TRBJ1-2; 10 positions agree with TRBD1. CDR3 length: 14 residues. The trim removed 4 bases at V and 8 bases at J, leaving 8 bases unmatched. Germline V gives CDR1 SGHNT, CDR2 YYREEE (reference sequence). This CDR3 reads CASSAGGDRGGYTF. CDR3 coding DNA: TGTGCCAGCAGCGCCGGAGGGGACAGGGGAGGCTACACCTTC.

The chain recombines TRBV19 with TRBJ2-1, with 7 bases identical to TRBD1. Trimming at V came to 4 bases and at J to 4 bases, leaving 4 bases not matched to a gene. Germline V gene sequence: CDR1 LNHDA, CDR2 SQIVND (reference sequence). The CDR3 is 14 residues long. The DNA of the CDR3 is TGTGCCAGTAGTAATCAGGGACAGTACAATGAGCAGTTCTTC. Translation gives CASSNQGQYNEQFF.

This chain connects TRBV7-9 to TRBJ2-1, with 11 bases identical to TRBD2. Germline CDR1 reads SEHNR; CDR2 reads FQNEAQ (reference sequence). V shed 1 base and J 10 bases; nucleotides not matched to a gene: 12. This CDR3 has 17 amino acids. The CDR3 loop reads CASSLGSLAGGGMEQFF. The CDR3 DNA reads TGTGCCAGCAGCTTAGGGTCCCTAGCGGGAGGAGGTATGGAGCAGTTCTTC.

The chain is built from TRBV18 and TRBJ2-5, with 7 bases identical to TRBD1. Germline CDR1 reads KGHSH; CDR2 reads LQKENI. This CDR3 spans 14 amino acids. V was clipped by 6 bases and J by 7 bases; unmatched bases: 11. The CDR3, as DNA: TGTGCCAGCTCCTCTACGACAGGGAGAGGGACCCAGTACTTC. Protein: CASSSTTGRGTQYF.

V is TRBV27 and J is TRBJ2-7, with a possible D match to TRBD1 (5 bases). V was pared by 3 bases and J by 2 bases, with 11 bases between. Germline values: CDR1 MNHEY, CDR2 SMNVEV (reference sequence). The CDR3 has 14 residues. The CDR3 DNA reads as TGTGCCAGCAGTTTCTTCGGCAGGGCCTACGAGCAGTACTTC. As protein: CASSFFGRAYEQYF.

The gene calls are TRBV7-9 and TRBJ1-4; a possible D gene is TRBD1 (5 bases). Germline-derived CDR1 and CDR2 are SEHNR and FQNEAQ (reference sequence). There are 17 residues in the CDR3. V lost 5 bases to trimming and J lost 6 bases, with 22 bases between them. This chain's CDR3 is CASSQGTIRLGDEKLFF. The CDR3 DNA sequence: TGTGCCAGCAGCCAAGGGACTATTCGATTAGGGGATGAAAAACTGTTTTTT. Looking up the rest from reference TRBV7-9 and TRBJ1-4 gives the full variable domain: DTGVSQNPRHKITKRGQNVTFRCDPISEHNRLYWYRQTLGQGPEFLTYFQNEAQLEKSRLLSDRFSAERPKGSFSTLEIQRTEQGDSAMYLCASSQGTIRLGDEKLFFGSGTQLSVL.

Comments on this clone: The sample has other DNA sequences that encode this CDR3 too. The chain joins TRBV27 to TRBJ1-1, with D perhaps TRBD1 (5 bases). The V end was cut by 2 bases, the J end by 0 bases, with 10 bases between. Germline CDR1 is MNHEY and CDR2 is SMNVEV (reference sequence). The CDR3 has 15 amino acids. CDR3 nucleotide sequence: TGTGCCAGCAGTTTAAGGAGACAGCTGAACACTGAAGCTTTCTTT. Protein product: CASSLRRQLNTEAFF.

The rearrangement joins TRBV28 to TRBJ1-5, with D possibly TRBD1 on 6 matching bases. This CDR3 region has 14 residues. V lost 4 bases and J lost 5, with 12 bases in between. Per germline, CDR1 MDHEN and CDR2 SYDVKM. This CDR3 reads CASSSIGGYQPQHF. CDR3 DNA: TGTGCCAGCAGTTCGATAGGGGGATATCAGCCCCAGCATTTT. The full variable domain, with the rest looked up from reference TRBV28 and TRBJ1-5, is DVKVTQSSRYLVKRTGEKVFLECVQDMDHENMFWYRQDPGLGLRLIYFSYDVKMKEKGDIPEGYSVSREKKERFSLILESASTNQTSMYLCASSSIGGYQPQHFGDGTRLSIL.

V and J are TRBV5-1 and TRBJ2-5; the D gene is possibly TRBD1 (5 bases). The CDR3 has 14 amino acids. V lost 4 bases to trimming and J lost 5 bases, with 15 bases between them. Looked up from germline, CDR1 is SGHRS and CDR2 is YFSETQ. The CDR3 DNA reads TGCGCCAGCAGCGATACAGGCCGCGCGGAGACCCAGTACTTC. Protein: CASSDTGRAETQYF.

V is TRBV4-1 and J is TRBJ2-1; tentative D call: TRBD2 (6 bases). CDR1 MGHRA and CDR2 YSYEKL come from the germline V gene. The CDR3 totals 15 residues. V was cut by 0 bases and J by 9 bases, with 15 bases left in between. Here the CDR3 reads CASSQESGVVGEQFF. The DNA of the CDR3 is TGCGCCAGCAGCCAAGAGTCGGGAGTGGTCGGTGAGCAGTTCTTC.

This chain uses TRBV2 with TRBJ2-3; TRBD2 agrees at 11 bases. V lost 6 bases to trimming and J lost 1 base; unmatched junction nucleotides: 6. Germline V gives CDR1 SNHLY, CDR2 FYNNEI. The length of the CDR3 is 16 residues. The CDR3 here is CASRAAGLAGTDTQYF. CDR3 DNA: TGTGCCAGCAGAGCCGCGGGACTAGCGGGCACAGATACGCAGTATTTT.

The chain combines TRBV30 with TRBJ2-5; 7 bases align to TRBD2. The germline CDR1 and CDR2 sequences are GTSNPN and SVGIG (reference sequence). Losses at the gene ends were 0 bases for V and 4 bases for J; bases not matched to a gene: 2. CDR3 size: 13 residues. As DNA, the CDR3 is TGTGCCTGGAGTGTGGTAGCGGGAGAGACCCAGTACTTC. It codes for CAWSVVAGETQYF.

The V and J genes are TRBV7-3 and TRBJ2-2; the match to TRBD2 covers 10 bases. Germline CDR1 SGHTA, CDR2 FQGTGA. The length of the CDR3 is 15 residues. The ends lost 5 bases at V and 3 bases at J; junction bases unmatched: 3. In DNA, the CDR3 is TGTGCCAGCAGCCCAGCGGGGGGGCACACCGGGGAGCTGTTTTTT. This sequence encodes CASSPAGGHTGELFF.

This CDR3 is CASRDRALNEQFF. For the CDR3, the DNA is TGTGCCAGCAGGGACAGGGCTCTCAATGAGCAGTTCTTC. The rearrangement uses TRBV6-6 and TRBJ2-1, with 8 bases fitting TRBD1. This CDR3 is 13 amino acids long. In germline, CDR1 is MNHNY, CDR2 SVGAGI (reference sequence). V lost 6 bases, J lost 6 bases, and 4 bases stayed unmatched.